This TCR beta chain was documented in a study of regulatory T cells in long-lasting Graves disease. This CDR3 comprises 13 residues. The J segment lost 6 bases and the V segment lost 4 bases, leaving 4 bases of the junction unmatched. This clonotype was counted ten times or more. To make TCR beta libraries, researchers used iRepertoire HTBI primers and Arm-PCR of CDR3 regions. TCRdb re-called the multiplex PCR reads with MiXCR, one entry per CDR3 protein. There are fewer than 600,000 distinct CDR3 sequences in the sample; about 22% occur only once, and less than 15% lies in the top ten. Time point specified: persistent/refractory GD, antithyroid drugs over 5 years with positive TRAb. PBMC RNA was the source of the TCR library.

The TCR originated in a female donor with Graves disease. The material sequenced was peripheral blood mononuclear cells (PBMCs), taken when the disease was refractory, from a patient treated with antithyroid drugs. The chain uses TRBV12-3 or TRBV12-4 and TRBJ2-7; 9 bases match TRBD1. CDR3 amino acids: CASSYRDRAEQYF. DNA for the CDR3: TGTGCCAGCAGTTACCGGGACAGGGCCGAGCAGTACTTC.